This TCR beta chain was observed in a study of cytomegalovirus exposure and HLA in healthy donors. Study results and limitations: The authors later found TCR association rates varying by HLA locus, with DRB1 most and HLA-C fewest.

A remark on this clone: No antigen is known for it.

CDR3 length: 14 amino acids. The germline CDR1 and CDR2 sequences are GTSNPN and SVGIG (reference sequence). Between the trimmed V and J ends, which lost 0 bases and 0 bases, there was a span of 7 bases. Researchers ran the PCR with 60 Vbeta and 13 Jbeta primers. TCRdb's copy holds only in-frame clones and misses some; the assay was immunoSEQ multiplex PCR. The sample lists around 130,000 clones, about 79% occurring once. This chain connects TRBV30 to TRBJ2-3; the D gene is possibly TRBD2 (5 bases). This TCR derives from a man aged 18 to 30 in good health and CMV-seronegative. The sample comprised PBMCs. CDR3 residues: CAWSVQRSTDTQYF. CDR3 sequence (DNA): TGTGCCTGGAGTGTACAGCGGAGCACAGATACGCAGTATTTT.